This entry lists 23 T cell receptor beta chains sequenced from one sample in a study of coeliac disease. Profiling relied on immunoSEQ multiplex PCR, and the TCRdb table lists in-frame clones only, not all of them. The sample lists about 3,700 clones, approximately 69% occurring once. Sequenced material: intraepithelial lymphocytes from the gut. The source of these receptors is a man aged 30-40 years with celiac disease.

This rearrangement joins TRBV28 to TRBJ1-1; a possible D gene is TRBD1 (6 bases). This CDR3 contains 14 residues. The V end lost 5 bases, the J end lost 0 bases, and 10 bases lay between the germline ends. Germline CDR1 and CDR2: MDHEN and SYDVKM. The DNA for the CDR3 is TGTGCCAGCAGTCCCGGACAGTTGAACACTGAAGCTTTCTTT. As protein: CASSPGQLNTEAFF.

CDR3 coding DNA: TGTGCCAGCAGCGCGGGGACAGGGAGCGATACGCAGTATTTT. This codes for CASSAGTGSDTQYF. The chain employs TRBV7-3 and TRBJ2-3; 9 bases are shared with TRBD1. Germline loops: CDR1 SGHTA, CDR2 FQGTGA. The CDR3 covers 14 residues. V lost 5 bases, J lost 6 bases, and 6 bases stayed unmatched.

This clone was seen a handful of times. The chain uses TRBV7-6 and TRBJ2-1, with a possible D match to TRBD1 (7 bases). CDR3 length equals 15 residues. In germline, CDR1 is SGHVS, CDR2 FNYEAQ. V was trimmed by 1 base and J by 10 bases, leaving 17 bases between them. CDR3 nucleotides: TGTGCCAGCAGCTTAGGACAGGGAACGGGGAGGGAGCAGTTCTTC. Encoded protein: CASSLGQGTGREQFF.

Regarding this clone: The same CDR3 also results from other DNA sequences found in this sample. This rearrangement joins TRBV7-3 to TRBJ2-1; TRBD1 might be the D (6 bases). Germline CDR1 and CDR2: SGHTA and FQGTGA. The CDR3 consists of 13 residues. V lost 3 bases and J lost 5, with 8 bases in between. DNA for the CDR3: TGTGCCAGCAGCTTTGGACAGCACAATGAGCAGTTCTTC. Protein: CASSFGQHNEQFF.

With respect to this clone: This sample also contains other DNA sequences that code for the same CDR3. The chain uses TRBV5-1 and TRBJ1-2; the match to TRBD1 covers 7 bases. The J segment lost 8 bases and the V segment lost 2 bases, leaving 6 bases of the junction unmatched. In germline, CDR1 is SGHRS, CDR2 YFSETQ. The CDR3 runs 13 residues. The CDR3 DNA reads TGCGCCAGCAGCTTAAGGACAGGAGAGGGCTACACCTTC. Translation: CASSLRTGEGYTF.

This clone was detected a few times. The CDR3 nucleotides read TGCGCCAGCAGCTTGGCTCCAGGGCCCTTTTATCAGCCCCAGCATTTT. Its translation: CASSLAPGPFYQPQHF. This sequence joins TRBV5-1 and TRBJ1-5, with D possibly TRBD1 on 5 matching bases. Germline-derived CDR1 and CDR2 are SGHRS and YFSETQ. The CDR3 length is 16 residues. V was cut by 0 bases and J by 5 bases, with 15 bases left in between.

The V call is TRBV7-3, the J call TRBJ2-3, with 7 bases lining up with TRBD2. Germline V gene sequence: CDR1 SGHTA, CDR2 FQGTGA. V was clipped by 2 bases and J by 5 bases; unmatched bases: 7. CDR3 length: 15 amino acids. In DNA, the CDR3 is TGTGCCAGCAGCTTAGAGGCGGGAGCAGGAGATACGCAGTATTTT. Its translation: CASSLEAGAGDTQYF.

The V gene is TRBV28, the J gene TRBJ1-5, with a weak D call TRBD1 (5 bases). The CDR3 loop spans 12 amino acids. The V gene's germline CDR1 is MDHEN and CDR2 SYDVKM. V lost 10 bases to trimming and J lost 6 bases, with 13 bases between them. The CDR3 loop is CATGGSGQPQHF. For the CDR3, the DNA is TGTGCCACCGGGGGGTCGGGTCAGCCCCAGCATTTT.

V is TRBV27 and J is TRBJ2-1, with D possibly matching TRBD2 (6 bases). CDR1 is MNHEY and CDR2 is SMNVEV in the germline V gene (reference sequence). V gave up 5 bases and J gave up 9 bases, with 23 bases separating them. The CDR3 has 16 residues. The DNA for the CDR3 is TGTGCCAGCAGTCACCCAGGCGCTAGCGCTCTGAGTGAGCAGTTCTTC. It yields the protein CASSHPGASALSEQFF.

This chain's CDR3 is CASSRPPDSDTQYF. The CDR3 DNA follows: TGTGCCAGCTCCCGCCCCCCGGACTCAGATACGCAGTATTTT. V usage is TRBV7-9 and J usage is TRBJ2-3; perhaps TRBD2 as D (5 bases). In germline, CDR1 is SEHNR, CDR2 FQNEAQ (reference sequence). The CDR3 runs to 14 residues. Trimming removed 8 bases from V and 4 bases from J, with 16 bases in between.

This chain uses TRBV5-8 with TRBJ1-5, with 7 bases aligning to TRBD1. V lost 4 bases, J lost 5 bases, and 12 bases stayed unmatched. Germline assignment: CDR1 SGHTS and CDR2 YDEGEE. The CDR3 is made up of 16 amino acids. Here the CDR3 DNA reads TGTGCCAGCAGCCCCTGGACAGGAGGGATTGATCAGCCCCAGCATTTT. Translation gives CASSPWTGGIDQPQHF.

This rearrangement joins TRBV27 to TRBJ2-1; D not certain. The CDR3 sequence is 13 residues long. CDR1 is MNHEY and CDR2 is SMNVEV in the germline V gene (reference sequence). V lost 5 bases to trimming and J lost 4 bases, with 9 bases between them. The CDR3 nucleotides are TGTGCCAGCAGTCGCCCTAATTACAATGAGCAGTTCTTC. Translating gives CASSRPNYNEQFF.

The CDR3 loop is CASSGGVRDYEQYF. CDR3 bases: TGTGCCAGTAGCGGGGGTGTGAGAGACTACGAGCAGTACTTC. The V and J genes are TRBV19 and TRBJ2-5; D perhaps matches TRBD2 (6 bases). The DNA end is a closer match to TRBJ2-7, so the J assignment may be wrong. CDR1 is LNHDA, CDR2 SQIVND, per germline (reference sequence). This CDR3 is 14 amino acids long.

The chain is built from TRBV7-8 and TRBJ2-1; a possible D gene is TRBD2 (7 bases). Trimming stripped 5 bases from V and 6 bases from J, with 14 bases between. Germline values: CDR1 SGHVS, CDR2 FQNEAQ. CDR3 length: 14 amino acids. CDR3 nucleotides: TGTGCCAGCAGCGGGGGGGGGCTGGTCAATGAGCAGTTCTTC. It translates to CASSGGGLVNEQFF.

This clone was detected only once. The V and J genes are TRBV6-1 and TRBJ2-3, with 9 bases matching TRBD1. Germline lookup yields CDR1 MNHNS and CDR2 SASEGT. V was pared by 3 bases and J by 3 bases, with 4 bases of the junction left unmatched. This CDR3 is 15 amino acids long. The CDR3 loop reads CASSERDRVTDTQYF. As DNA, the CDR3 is TGTGCCAGCAGTGAGAGGGACAGGGTGACAGATACGCAGTATTTT.

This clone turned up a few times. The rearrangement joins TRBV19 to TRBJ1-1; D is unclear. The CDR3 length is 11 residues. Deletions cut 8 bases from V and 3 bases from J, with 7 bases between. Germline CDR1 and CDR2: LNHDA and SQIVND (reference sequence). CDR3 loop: CASCEDTEAFF. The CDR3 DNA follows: TGTGCCAGTTGCGAGGACACTGAAGCTTTCTTT.

The CDR3 sequence is CASSSDRGAYEQYF. CDR3 DNA sequence: TGTGCCAGCAGTTCTGACAGGGGGGCCTACGAGCAGTACTTC. The chain recombines TRBV27 with TRBJ2-7; 9 bases match TRBD1. Germline V CDR1 and CDR2: MNHEY, SMNVEV (reference sequence). V shed 4 bases and J 2 bases; nucleotides not matched to a gene: 3. The CDR3 covers 14 residues.

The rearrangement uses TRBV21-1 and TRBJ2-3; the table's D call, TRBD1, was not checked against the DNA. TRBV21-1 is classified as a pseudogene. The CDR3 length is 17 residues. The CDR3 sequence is CASSERTGSLGADTQYF. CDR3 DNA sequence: TGTGCCAGCAGCGAAAGGACAGGAAGCTTAGGGGCAGATACGCAGTATTTT.

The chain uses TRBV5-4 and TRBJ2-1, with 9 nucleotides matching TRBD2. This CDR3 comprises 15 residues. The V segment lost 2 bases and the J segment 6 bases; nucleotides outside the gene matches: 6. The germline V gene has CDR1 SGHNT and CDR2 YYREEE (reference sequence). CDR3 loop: CASSFPGLAGNEQFF. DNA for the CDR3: TGTGCCAGCAGCTTCCCGGGACTAGCAGGCAATGAGCAGTTCTTC.

The CDR3 loop is CATSPGAGAYEQYF. Here the CDR3 DNA reads TGTGCCACCTCTCCCGGGGCAGGGGCCTACGAGCAGTACTTC. The rearrangement joins TRBV27 to TRBJ2-7; D might be TRBD1 (6 bases). V was shortened by 10 bases and J by 2 bases, with 18 bases between the two germline ends. The germline gives CDR1 MNHEY, CDR2 SMNVEV (reference sequence). This CDR3 contains 14 residues.

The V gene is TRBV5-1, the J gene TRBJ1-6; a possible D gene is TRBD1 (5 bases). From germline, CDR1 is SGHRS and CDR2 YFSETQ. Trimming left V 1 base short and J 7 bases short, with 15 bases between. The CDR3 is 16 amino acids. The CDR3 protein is CASSLFPGQKNSPLHF. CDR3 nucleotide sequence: TGCGCCAGCAGCTTGTTTCCAGGGCAGAAAAATTCACCCCTCCACTTT.

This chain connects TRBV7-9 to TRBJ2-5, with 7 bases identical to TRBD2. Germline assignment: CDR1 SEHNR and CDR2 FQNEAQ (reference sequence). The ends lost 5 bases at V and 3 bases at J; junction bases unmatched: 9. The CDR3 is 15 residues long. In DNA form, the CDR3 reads TGTGCCAGCAGCCCCTTTGCTAGCGGTGAAGAGACCCAGTACTTC. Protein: CASSPFASGEETQYF.

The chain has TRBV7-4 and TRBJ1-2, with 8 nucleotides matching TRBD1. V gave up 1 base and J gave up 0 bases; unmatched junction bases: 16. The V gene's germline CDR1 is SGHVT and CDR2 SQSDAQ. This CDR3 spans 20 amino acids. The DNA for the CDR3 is TGTGCCAGCAGCTTAGGAATAGTTGCGGGACAGGTCCTAGCTAACTATGGCTACACCTTC. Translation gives CASSLGIVAGQVLANYGYTF.